These 11 T cell receptor beta chains came from one sample sequenced in a study of T cells in women clearing cervical HPV infection (dated by TCRdb to 2016 to 2019). The library relied on the immunoSEQ multiplex PCR assay. Imported from immuneACCESS, the table was reduced by TCRdb to in-frame sequences with V and J called. These copies leave out some clones; in studies compared against another copy, an unresolved V gene accounts for under half, and the cause of the remainder is not known. The sample has more than 45,000 clones on record. The leading ten clones occupy about 1.6% of the sample. The sequenced sample consisted of blood buffy coat. The receptors were sampled from a woman between 18 and 70 years old with a cervical HPV16 infection that either progressed to CIN3+ or cleared (not recorded which).

As regards this clone: Sequencing ends 3 residues short of the CDR3 end; the germline J gene provides the rest. J is TRBJ2-4 and V is TRBV20-1, with D possibly TRBD1 on 5 matching bases. The CDR3 loop spans 14 amino acids. Germline loops: CDR1 DFQATT, CDR2 SNEGSKA (reference sequence). V lost 6 bases, J lost 3 bases, and 15 bases lay in between. The CDR3 loop reads CSAWKGLGKNIQYF. The DNA read from the CDR3 is TGCAGTGCCTGGAAGGGGCTAGGCAAAAACATT.

This clone is labeled medium-sized (0.01 to 0.1%) based on frequency. The read is 3 residues too short to cover the CDR3 end, so that end is filled in from the germline J gene. The J gene is TRBJ1-6, the V gene TRBV20-1, with D unclear. The V gene lost 1 base and the J gene lost 1 base, with 14 bases spanning the gap. The CDR3 has 17 amino acids. In germline, CDR1 is DFQATT, CDR2 SNEGSKA (reference sequence). The part of the CDR3 DNA that was read is TGCAGTGCTAGAGGGGCCACTCAAGGATCCTATAATTCACCC. Amino acid sequence: CSARGATQGSYNSP. The full CDR3 is CSARGATQGSYNSPLHF.

Notes on this clone: The read falls 3 residues short of the CDR3 end, and the missing part is taken from the germline J gene. This chain links TRBV18 with TRBJ2-1; 9 nucleotides match TRBD1. The CDR3 spans 15 residues. The germline gives CDR1 KGHSH, CDR2 LQKENI. After removal of 2 bases from V and 4 bases from J, the junction contained 3 bases not matched to a gene. CDR3 DNA (partial): TGTGCCAGCTCACCAAGGGACAGGGCATACAATGAG. This sequence encodes CASSPRDRAYNE. The CDR3 in its entirety is CASSPRDRAYNEQFF.

Of note for this clone: The CDR3 end falls 3 residues outside the read, so it is completed with the germline J gene. V and J are TRBV20-1 and TRBJ2-5; 9 bases agree with TRBD1. Germline V gene sequence: CDR1 DFQATT, CDR2 SNEGSKA (reference sequence). The CDR3 is made up of 13 amino acids. V gave up 5 bases and J gave up 2 bases; unmatched junction bases: 3. The DNA read from the CDR3 is TGCAGTGCTGGAGGACAGGGGCAAGAGACC. It translates to CSAGGQGQET. The complete CDR3 protein is CSAGGQGQETQYF.

Notes on this clone: The CDR3 is cut off 3 residues early in the read; its end comes from the germline J gene. The chain has TRBV10-3 and TRBJ2-2; the match to TRBD2 covers 14 bases. Germline CDR1 and CDR2: ENHRY and SYGVKD. Trimming cost V 6 bases and J 5 bases; bases outside gene matches: 2. The CDR3 runs to 15 residues. CDR3 DNA (partial): TGTGCCATCAGAAGACTAGCGGGAGGGACCGGGGAG. This encodes CAIRRLAGGTGE. The entire CDR3 protein reads CAIRRLAGGTGELFF.

Notes on this clone: The read stops 3 residues short of the end of the CDR3; the missing end is completed from the germline J gene. This chain links TRBV19 with TRBJ1-4; TRBD1 is a possible D gene (5 bases). CDR3 length equals 16 residues. Trimming left V 4 bases short and J 7 bases short, with 19 bases between. CDR1 is LNHDA, CDR2 SQIVND, per germline (reference sequence). Incomplete CDR3 DNA: TGTGCCAGTAGTAAAGGACCGGACATAACAGGTGAAAAA. Amino acids: CASSKGPDITGEK. The entire CDR3 protein is CASSKGPDITGEKLFF.

Remarks on this clone: The read comes to an end 3 residues before the CDR3 does, leaving the germline J gene to fill in the end. The genes are TRBV5-1 and TRBJ2-1, with a weak D call TRBD2 (6 bases). Germline V CDR1 and CDR2: SGHRS, YFSETQ. The CDR3 length is 16 residues. V was clipped by 0 bases and J by 0 bases, with 10 bases between them. CDR3 DNA, as far as it was read: TGCGCCAGCAGCTTGGGTGGGGGGAGCTCCTACAATGAG. Its translation: CASSLGGGSSYNE. The whole CDR3 sequence reads CASSLGGGSSYNEQFF.

To note about this clone: The observed sequence ends 3 residues before the CDR3 terminus, with the missing tail filled in from the germline J gene. V and J are TRBV20-1 and TRBJ2-7; 11 nucleotides align to TRBD2. Germline V gives CDR1 DFQATT, CDR2 SNEGSKA (reference sequence). The length of the CDR3 is 15 residues. With 5 bases clipped from V and 0 bases from J, the junction kept 6 bases outside the gene matches. This chain's CDR3 is CSALGLAASSYEQYF. The CDR3 DNA, read in part, is TGCAGTGCTCTGGGACTAGCGGCAAGCTCCTACGAG.

On this clone: Sequencing ends 3 residues short of the CDR3 end; the germline J gene provides the rest. This chain joins TRBV28 and TRBJ2-3, with 8 positions matching TRBD1. This CDR3 spans 16 amino acids. In germline, CDR1 is MDHEN, CDR2 SYDVKM. V was pared by 5 bases and J by 7 bases, with 14 bases of the junction left unmatched. The CDR3 bases that were read are TGTGCCAGCAGTGGACCGATATGGACAGGGAGGAATACG. Its protein product is CASSGPIWTGRNT. The full CDR3 sequence reads CASSGPIWTGRNTQYF.

Concerning this clone itself: Read sequence stops 3 residues before the CDR3 end, and the germline J gene provides the missing end. The V call is TRBV19, the J call TRBJ2-1; TRBD1 matches at 9 bases. Germline lookup yields CDR1 LNHDA and CDR2 SQIVND (reference sequence). With V trimmed by 5 bases and J by 5 bases, 7 bases remained unmatched. The CDR3 contains 15 residues. The chain's CDR3 is CASSAPGQGDNEQFF. CDR3 DNA, as far as it was read: TGTGCCAGTAGTGCACCGGGACAGGGTGACAATGAG.

Worth noting for this clone: The read ends 3 residues early relative to the CDR3; the germline J gene fills the gap. The gene calls are TRBV10-3 and TRBJ2-7; 8 bases align to TRBD1. V lost 6 bases, J lost 1 base, and 8 bases stayed unmatched. The germline V gene has CDR1 ENHRY and CDR2 SYGVKD. The CDR3 loop spans 15 amino acids. The part of the CDR3 DNA that was read is TGTGCCATCAGCCGCGAGGACAGGGATTCCTACGAG. Its protein product is CAISREDRDSYE. The complete CDR3 reads CAISREDRDSYEQYF.